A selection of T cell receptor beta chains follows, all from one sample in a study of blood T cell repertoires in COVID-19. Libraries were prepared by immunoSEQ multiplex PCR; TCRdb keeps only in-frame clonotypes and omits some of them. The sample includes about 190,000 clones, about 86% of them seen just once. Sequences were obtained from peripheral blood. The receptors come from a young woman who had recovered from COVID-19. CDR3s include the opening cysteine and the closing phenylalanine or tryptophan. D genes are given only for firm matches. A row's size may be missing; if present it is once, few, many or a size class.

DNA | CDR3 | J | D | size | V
TGTGCCAGCAGGGGACAGGGGAATCAGCCCCAGCATTTT | CASRGQGNQPQHF | TRBJ1-5 | TRBD1 | once | TRBV12-3/TRBV12-4
TGTGCCAGCAGCCAAGATCCAGGGACAGGGCAATCACCCCTCCACTTT | CASSQDPGTGQSPLHF | TRBJ1-6 | TRBD1 | . | TRBV4-2
TGCGCCAGCAGCTTGGGATTAAGGGGGCTCGGCACTGAAGCTTTCTTT | CASSLGLRGLGTEAFF | TRBJ1-1 | TRBD1 | . | TRBV5-1
TGTGCCAGCAGCAAGGGACTAGCATGGTCGGGAGATACGCAGTATTTT | CASSKGLAWSGDTQYF | TRBJ2-3 | TRBD2 | . | TRBV7-2
TGCGCCAGCAGCCAAGACCGTTGGGGGCCCCTCACAGATACGCAGTATTTT | CASSQDRWGPLTDTQYF | TRBJ2-3 | . | . | TRBV4-1
TGTGCCAGCAGCTCCCCCCGGGGTGCGGATGAGCAGTTCTTC | CASSSPRGADEQFF | TRBJ2-1 | . | . | TRBV7-2
TGTGCCAGCAGCCGGACGACAGGGGGATGGGCCAACGTCCTGACTTTC | CASSRTTGGWANVLTF | TRBJ2-6 | TRBD1 | . | TRBV7-8
TGTGCCAGCAGATCGACAGGGAACGGTGGGACACCCCTCCACTTT | CASRSTGNGGTPLHF | TRBJ1-6 | TRBD1 | . | TRBV6-5
TGTGCCACCAGTGCCCTCGGCTACAATGAGCAGTTCTTC | CATSALGYNEQFF | TRBJ2-1 | . | . | TRBV24-1
TGCGCCAGCAGAATACTATCTAGCGGGTATTACACAGATACGCAGTATTTT | CASRILSSGYYTDTQYF | TRBJ2-3 | TRBD2 | . | TRBV5-1
TGTGCCAGCAGTTACAGGGGGCTAACCGGGGAGCTGTTTTTT | CASSYRGLTGELFF | TRBJ2-2 | TRBD1 | . | TRBV6-5
TGTGCCAGCAGCCCCGGGACAGCAAACTCAGGGGCTTTCTTT | CASSPGTANSGAFF | TRBJ1-1 | TRBD1 | few | TRBV7-3
TGTGCCAGTAGAGGCAGGGTGTACACAGATACGCAGTATTTT | CASRGRVYTDTQYF | TRBJ2-3 | . | . | TRBV19
TGTGCCAGCAGTTACTCGTCGGACAGGGGTGAAAAACTGTTTTTT | CASSYSSDRGEKLFF | TRBJ1-4 | TRBD1 | . | TRBV6-5
TGTGCCAGCTCACCACCGCGGGGGAAGGACACCGGGGAGCTGTTTTTT | CASSPPRGKDTGELFF | TRBJ2-2 | TRBD2 | . | TRBV18
TGTGCCAGCAGCAAGACAGGGTACACTGAAGCTTTCTTT | CASSKTGYTEAFF | TRBJ1-1 | TRBD1 | . | TRBV6-4
TGTGCCAGCAGTCCCGATACGCGAGAGACCCAGTACTTC | CASSPDTRETQYF | TRBJ2-5 | . | . | TRBV7-9
TGTGCCGCGGGAGGTGATCGGAATGAGCAGTTCTTC | CAAGGDRNEQFF | TRBJ2-1 | TRBD2 | . | TRBV19
TGCGCCAGCAGCCAACTAGCGGGAGACGACACCGGGGAGCTGTTTTTT | CASSQLAGDDTGELFF | TRBJ2-2 | TRBD2 | . | TRBV4-1
TGTGCCAGCAGCGTAGTAGCGGGAGGGGAGACCCAGTACTTC | CASSVVAGGETQYF | TRBJ2-5 | TRBD2 | . | TRBV9
TGCGCCAGCAAGGATAGCGGGGGGGTGGCCTACAATGAGCAGTTCTTC | CASKDSGGVAYNEQFF | TRBJ2-1 | TRBD2 | once | TRBV10-2
TGTGCCAGCCTAGACAGGACCCAAGAGACCCAGTACTTC | CASLDRTQETQYF | TRBJ2-5 | . | few | TRBV12-3/TRBV12-4
TGTGCCAGCAGCTCGGGATTATTGGGGACTGAAGCTTTCTTT | CASSSGLLGTEAFF | TRBJ1-1 | . | . | TRBV9
TGTGCCAGTAGTGGCTCGGACAGGGTGCAGCCCCAGCATTTT | CASSGSDRVQPQHF | TRBJ1-5 | TRBD1 | . | TRBV19
TGTGCCTGGAGTTACGGGAGTGGCACCGGGGAGCTGTTTTTT | CAWSYGSGTGELFF | TRBJ2-2 | . | few | TRBV30
TGTGCCAGCAGCGTAGGCGAAGGGGGTGCGAACACTGAAGCTTTCTTT | CASSVGEGGANTEAFF | TRBJ1-1 | . | . | TRBV9
TGTGCCAGCAGCCCCGGGAGGTCTTCAGAGACCCAGTACTTC | CASSPGRSSETQYF | TRBJ2-5 | TRBD2 | few | TRBV11-3
TGTGCCAGCAGCTTCTCCAGCAATCAGCCCCAGCATTTT | CASSFSSNQPQHF | TRBJ1-5 | . | . | TRBV7-3
TGTGCCAGCTCACGATCCGGGACAGGGTATCTCGAGCAGTACTTC | CASSRSGTGYLEQYF | TRBJ2-7 | TRBD1 | . | TRBV18
TGTGCCAGCTCACTCTCGCTAGCAGGCTACCAAGAGACCCAGTACTTC | CASSLSLAGYQETQYF | TRBJ2-5 | . | . | TRBV18
TGTGCCAGCAGACTGGACAGGGAAAATTCACCCCTCCACTTT | CASRLDRENSPLHF | TRBJ1-6 | TRBD1 | . | TRBV7-9
TGTGCCAGCAGCTTAACAGACAACTATGGCTACACCTTC | CASSLTDNYGYTF | TRBJ1-2 | . | . | TRBV11-2
TGTGCCGCCAGCAGAGACTCCGGGACCCAGTACTTC | CAASRDSGTQYF | TRBJ2-5 | . | . | TRBV15
TGCGCCAGCAGCCCCGAGGGGTATAGCGGTTATACGCAGTATTTT | CASSPEGYSGYTQYF | TRBJ2-3 | . | . | TRBV4-1
TGTGCTAGTGGTTTGGTTAATCTTAGTCGGGACAGGGGCTACAATGAGCAGTTCTTC | CASGLVNLSRDRGYNEQFF | TRBJ2-1 | TRBD1 | . | TRBV12-5
TGTGCCAGCAGTTTAAGCGGCACAGATACGCAGTATTTT | CASSLSGTDTQYF | TRBJ2-3 | . | . | TRBV27
TGTGCCAGCAGTTTAAGGACAGGGTCGGTCTACACCTTC | CASSLRTGSVYTF | TRBJ1-2 | TRBD1 | . | TRBV6-5
TGTGCCAGCAGATCAGGGGAAACCTATAATTCACCCCTCCACTTT | CASRSGETYNSPLHF | TRBJ1-6 | . | . | TRBV6-5
TGTGCCAGCAGCTTTACGGACAGGCCATTACAAAATGGCTACACCTTC | CASSFTDRPLQNGYTF | TRBJ1-2 | TRBD1 | . | TRBV7-2
TGTGCCAGCAGCCCTGGGGGGCAGGGGGCAAAGCAGCCCCAGCATTTT | CASSPGGQGAKQPQHF | TRBJ1-5 | TRBD1 | . | TRBV2
TGTGCCAGCAGCTCCCAGGGACAGGGGGCGAGGGCCGATGGCTACACCTTC | CASSSQGQGARADGYTF | TRBJ1-2 | TRBD1 | . | TRBV5-6
TGTGCCAGCAGTGAGAACCTCCCGGGGACTGAAGCTTTCTTT | CASSENLPGTEAFF | TRBJ1-1 | . | few | TRBV2
TGTGCCAGCAGCTTAAGTCCAGGGTCAGATACGCAGTATTTT | CASSLSPGSDTQYF | TRBJ2-3 | . | . | TRBV7-3